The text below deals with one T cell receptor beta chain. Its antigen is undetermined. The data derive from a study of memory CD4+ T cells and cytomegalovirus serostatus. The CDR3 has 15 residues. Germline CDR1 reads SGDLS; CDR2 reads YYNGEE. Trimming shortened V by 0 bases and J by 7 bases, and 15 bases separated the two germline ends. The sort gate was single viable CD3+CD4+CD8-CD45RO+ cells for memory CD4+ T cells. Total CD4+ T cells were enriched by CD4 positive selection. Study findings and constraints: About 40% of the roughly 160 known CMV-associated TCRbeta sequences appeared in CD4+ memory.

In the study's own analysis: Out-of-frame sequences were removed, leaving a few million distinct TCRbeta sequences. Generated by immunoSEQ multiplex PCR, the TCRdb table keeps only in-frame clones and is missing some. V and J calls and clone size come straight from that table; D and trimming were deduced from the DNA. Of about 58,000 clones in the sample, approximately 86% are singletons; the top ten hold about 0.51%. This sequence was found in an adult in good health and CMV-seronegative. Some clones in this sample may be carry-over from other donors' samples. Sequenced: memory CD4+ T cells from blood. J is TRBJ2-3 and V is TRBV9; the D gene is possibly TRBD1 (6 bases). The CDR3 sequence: CASSVDGRGDYTQYF. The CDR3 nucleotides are TGTGCCAGCAGCGTAGATGGCAGGGGTGATTATACGCAGTATTTT.